This T cell receptor (beta chain) is drawn from a study of vaccination and CD4 T cells after COVID-19. Study-wide points: A relatively small number of convalescent patients were studied, and no early post-infection timepoints were included.

With the Oncomine TCR Beta short-read assay, DNA from cultured CD4+ T cells was sequenced. TCRdb processed the PCR reads anew with MiXCR; each CDR3 protein has one entry. The sample has approximately 14,000 distinct CDR3 sequences; roughly 52% are singletons. This clonotype was counted a single time. Its antigen is undetermined. The CDR3 covers 13 residues. Looked up from germline, CDR1 is SEHNR and CDR2 is FQNEAQ (reference sequence). Trimming removed 11 bases from V and 1 base from J, with 14 bases in between. As to treatment: roughly 11-day PBMC culture with coronavirus spike peptide pools or control peptides (ViraFEST assay).

This TCR derives from a human donor who had recovered from COVID-19. J is TRBJ1-1 and V is TRBV7-9; the D is unclear. Sequencing input: CD4+ T cells from blood, cultured in vitro. This chain's CDR3 is CASRNRKNTEAFF. For the CDR3, the DNA is TGTGCCTCCCGTAATAGGAAGAACACTGAAGCTTTCTTT.